This T cell receptor (beta chain) was sequenced in a study of T cells expressing NK-cell markers. Germline loops: CDR1 KGHSH, CDR2 LQKENI. The CDR3 has 14 residues. TCRdb derives one entry per CDR3 protein from the 5' RACE reads, leaving out DNA. The sample's table shows 550,000 or so distinct CDR3 sequences. The chain employs TRBV18 and TRBJ1-5; TCRdb returns TRBD1, unconfirmable since there is no DNA. Sequences were obtained from blood T cells: a sorted CD56 or NKG2C T cell subset, CD4+ or CD8+ T cells, or bulk PBMC T cells (not recorded which). The TCR was taken from a man younger than 35 in good health. CDR3 in amino acids: CASSSGQGEQPQHF.